This T cell receptor beta chain stems from a study of T cell responses to AZD1222 COVID-19 vaccine. Overall study results and limits: AZD1222 recipients seropositive at baseline numbered only six or seven. The span of vaccine-associated CD4 TCRs extended across spike, with dominance at 160-218 and 743-854.

Only in-frame clones appear in the TCRdb table, and some are missing; sequencing was by immunoSEQ multiplex PCR. The table includes 18,000 or so clones, roughly 90% detected once. Notes on this clone: Its antigen is still unknown.

Per the germline V gene, CDR1 is MNHEY and CDR2 is SVGEGT. With 2 bases removed from V and 8 bases from J, the gap between germline ends came to 12 bases. The CDR3 is 13 amino acids. The sample in question was peripheral blood, obtained 28 days after the second AZD1222 dose. V and J are TRBV6-2 or TRBV6-3 and TRBJ1-2, with D unclear. This TCR derives from an adult who received the AZD1222 COVID-19 vaccine. Written as DNA, the CDR3 is TGTGCCAGCAGTTACGAGGTATCCGTCGGCTACACCTTC. Its translation: CASSYEVSVGYTF.